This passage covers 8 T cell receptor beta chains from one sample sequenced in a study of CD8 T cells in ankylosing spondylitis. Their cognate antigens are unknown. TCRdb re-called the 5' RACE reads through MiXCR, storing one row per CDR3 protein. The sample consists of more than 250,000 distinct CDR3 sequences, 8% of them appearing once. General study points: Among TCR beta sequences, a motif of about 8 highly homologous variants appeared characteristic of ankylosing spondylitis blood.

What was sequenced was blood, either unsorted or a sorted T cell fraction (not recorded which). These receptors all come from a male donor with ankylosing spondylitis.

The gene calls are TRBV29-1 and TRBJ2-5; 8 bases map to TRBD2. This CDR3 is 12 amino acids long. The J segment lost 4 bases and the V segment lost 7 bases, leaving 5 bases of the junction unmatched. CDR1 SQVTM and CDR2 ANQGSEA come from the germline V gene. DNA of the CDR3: TGCAGCGCCAGACTAGCGATAGAGACCCAGTACTTC. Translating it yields CSARLAIETQYF.

The CDR3 bases are TGTGCCATCAGTGAGTCTGGCCATGAGCAGTTCTTC. Translating gives CAISESGHEQFF. V gene TRBV10-3 combines with J gene TRBJ2-1; D is undetermined. Trimming stripped 0 bases from V and 8 bases from J, with 5 bases between. The length of the CDR3 is 12 residues. Germline CDR1 ENHRY, CDR2 SYGVKD.

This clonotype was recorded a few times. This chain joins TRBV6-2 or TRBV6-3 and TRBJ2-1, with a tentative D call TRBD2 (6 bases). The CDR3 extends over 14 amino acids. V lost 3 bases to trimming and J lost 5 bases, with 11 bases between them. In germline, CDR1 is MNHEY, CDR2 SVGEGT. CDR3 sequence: CASSYGRGNNEQFF. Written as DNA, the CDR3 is TGTGCCAGCAGTTATGGGCGGGGAAACAATGAGCAGTTCTTC.

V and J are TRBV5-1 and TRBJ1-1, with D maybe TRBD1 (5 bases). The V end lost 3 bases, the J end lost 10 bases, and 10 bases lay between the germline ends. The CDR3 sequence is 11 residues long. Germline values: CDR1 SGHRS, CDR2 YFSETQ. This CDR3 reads CASSSGFGAFF. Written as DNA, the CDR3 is TGCGCCAGCAGCTCAGGGTTTGGAGCTTTCTTT.

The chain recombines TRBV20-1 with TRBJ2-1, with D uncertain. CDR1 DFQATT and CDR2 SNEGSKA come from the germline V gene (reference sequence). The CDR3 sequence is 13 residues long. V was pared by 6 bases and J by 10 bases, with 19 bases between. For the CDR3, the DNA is TGCAGTGCACACAGACTTGTTCAAAGCGAGCAGTTCTTC. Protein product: CSAHRLVQSEQFF.

The CDR3 reads CATSRDAGTSGSSGSYNEQFF. The CDR3 coding sequence is TGTGCCACCAGCAGAGATGCAGGGACTAGCGGGAGTTCGGGCTCCTACAATGAGCAGTTCTTC. The chain employs TRBV15 and TRBJ2-1; 14 bases fit TRBD2. The CDR3 runs 21 residues. CDR1 and CDR2 (germline): LNHNV, YYDKDF (reference sequence). Trimming removed 0 bases from V and 0 bases from J; junction bases left unmatched: 10.

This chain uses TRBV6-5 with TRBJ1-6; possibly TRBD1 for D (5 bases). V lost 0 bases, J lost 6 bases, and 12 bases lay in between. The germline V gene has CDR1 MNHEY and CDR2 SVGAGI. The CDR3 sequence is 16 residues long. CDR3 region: CASSYSGAIRNSPLHF. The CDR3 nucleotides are TGTGCCAGCAGTTACTCCGGGGCGATCCGTAATTCACCCCTCCACTTT.

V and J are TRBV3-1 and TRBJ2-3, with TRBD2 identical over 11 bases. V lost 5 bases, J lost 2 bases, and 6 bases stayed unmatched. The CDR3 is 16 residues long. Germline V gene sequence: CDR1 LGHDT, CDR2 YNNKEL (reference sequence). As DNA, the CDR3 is TGTGCCAGCAGCAAGCGACTAGCGGGAACCACAGATACGCAGTATTTT. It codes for CASSKRLAGTTDTQYF.